The sequence of this T cell receptor (beta chain) was determined in a study of T cells in Graves' hyperthyroidism and ophthalmopathy. Whole-study results and caveats: It was a median around 6 months before onset that the model predicted ophthalmopathy. Appearing also in blood were most of the thyroid clonotypes expanded above 0.001.

Germline values: CDR1 ENHRY, CDR2 SYGVKD. The CDR3 length is 13 residues. With 8 bases clipped from V and 7 bases from J, the junction kept 5 bases outside the gene matches. This clonotype has a handful of counts. Its matching antigen is unknown. Using RNA transcripts as the source, TCR beta CDR3 regions were amplified. First-round RT-PCR with HTBI primers amplified the TCR CDR3 region. MiXCR, run by TCRdb on the multiplex PCR reads, gives a single entry per CDR3 protein. The table lists some 320,000 distinct CDR3 sequences, roughly 13% of them singletons. The rearrangement joins TRBV10-3 to TRBJ2-1; 10 bases fit TRBD1. Material for sequencing was blood. This clonotype was sampled from a woman in her thirties or forties with Graves' ophthalmopathy. The CDR3 DNA follows: TGTGCCATCGGGACAGGGGTAGTAAATGAGCAGTTCTTC. Translation: CAIGTGVVNEQFF.